These T cell receptor beta chains were read from a single sample in a study of T cells after yellow fever vaccination. TCRdb re-analysed the 5' RACE reads in MiXCR, keeping a single row per CDR3 protein. The table includes more than 90,000 distinct CDR3 sequences, 6.5% to 9% detected once. The source was CD8+ T cells sorted from PBMCs, collected 45 days after the yellow fever booster vaccination. The receptors stem from a young man who received the YFV17D yellow fever vaccine. The CDR3 runs from the conserved cysteine through the conserved F or W. The D gene is left open where the match is weak. Size values are once, few and many counts, or a class for expanded clones, and some rows have none.

TRBV12-3/TRBV12-4	many	TRBJ1-1	-	CASSAGPNTEAFF	TGTGCCAGCAGTGCGGGTCCGAACACTGAAGCTTTCTTT
TRBV6-5	few	TRBJ2-1	TRBD2	CATIAGGQLAYNEQFF	TGTGCCACCATCGCGGGGGGTCAGCTAGCCTACAATGAGCAGTTCTTC
TRBV6-5	many	TRBJ2-5	-	CASSYPFTQYF	TGTGCCAGCAGTTACCCGTTCACCCAGTACTTC
TRBV29-1	many	TRBJ2-2	TRBD1	CSAGTANTGELFF	TGCAGCGCCGGGACAGCAAACACCGGGGAGCTGTTTTTT
TRBV9	many	TRBJ2-3	-	CASSASGRLDTQYF	TGTGCCAGCAGCGCCTCCGGACGCCTTGATACGCAGTATTTT
TRBV7-9	many	TRBJ2-5	-	CASSLVEQETQYF	TGTGCCAGCAGCTTAGTCGAGCAAGAGACCCAGTACTTC
TRBV30	-	TRBJ2-3	TRBD1	CAWSPGQGARDTQYF	TGTGCCTGGAGTCCGGGACAGGGGGCGAGAGATACGCAGTATTTT
TRBV7-9	few	TRBJ2-7	TRBD1	CASSFTGGIEQYF	TGTGCCAGCAGCTTTACAGGGGGCATAGAGCAGTACTTC
TRBV27	few	TRBJ1-5	TRBD1	CASSSIPGTGSGQPQHF	TGTGCCAGCAGTTCAATACCCGGGACAGGTTCGGGGCAGCCCCAGCATTTT
TRBV5-1	few	TRBJ2-1	-	CASSLDQRPLSYNEQFF	TGCGCCAGCAGCCTTGACCAGCGGCCCCTATCCTACAATGAGCAGTTCTTC
TRBV5-1	many	TRBJ2-5	-	CASRWAGSPETQYF	TGCGCCAGCAGATGGGCGGGATCGCCAGAGACCCAGTACTTC
TRBV12-3/TRBV12-4	many	TRBJ2-5	-	CASSLMGGQETQYF	TGTGCCAGCAGTTTAATGGGGGGCCAAGAGACCCAGTACTTC
TRBV20-1	many	TRBJ2-7	TRBD2	CSASGPSGIYEQYF	TGCAGTGCTAGTGGTCCTAGCGGGATTTACGAGCAGTACTTC
TRBV12-3/TRBV12-4	many	TRBJ2-5	-	CASSIPTRGLGETQYF	TGTGCCAGCAGTATCCCGACGAGAGGGCTGGGGGAGACCCAGTACTTC
TRBV4-3	many	TRBJ2-1	-	CASSQDPTRYNEQFF	TGCGCCAGCAGCCAAGATCCGACTAGATACAATGAGCAGTTCTTC
TRBV19	few	TRBJ2-7	-	CASSMGLSYEQYF	TGTGCCAGTAGTATGGGACTCTCCTACGAGCAGTACTTC